In its sample, the clone carrying this T cell receptor (beta chain) was seen a few times. The read ends 3 residues shy of where the CDR3 ends; the end is completed using the germline J gene. This specimen comes from a study of T cell clonality in common variable immunodeficiency. Blood samples were heparinized, about 4.5 to 8 ml per donor. The germline CDR1 and CDR2 sequences are SEHNR and FQNEAQ (reference sequence). There are 13 residues in the CDR3. The protocol was immunoSEQ multiplex PCR, while the TCRdb copy is restricted to in-frame clones and leaves out a portion. In total the sample includes 45,000 to 55,000 clones, none of them seen once.

The specimen was peripheral blood mononuclear cells. The V and J genes are TRBV7-9 and TRBJ2-3, with D possibly matching TRBD1 (7 bases). This TCR was sampled from a person between 18 and 75 years old in good health. CDR3 in amino acids: CASSPGGGEAQYF. The sequenced part of the CDR3 DNA is TGTGCCAGCAGCCCAGGGGGAGGAGAGGCG.